This T cell receptor (beta chain) was retrieved from a study of post-analysis software for immune sequencing data. General study points: There were five TRBV segments more frequent in patients than controls, and TRBV5-6, TRBV5-1 and TRBV20-1 were among them.

Germline CDR1 KGHDR, CDR2 SFDVKD. This CDR3 is 15 amino acids long. J lost 1 base, V lost 3 bases, and 2 bases had no gene match. Worth noting for this clonotype: Its cognate antigen is unknown.

Sequencing libraries made from TCR beta cDNA carried unique molecular identifiers. It was from about 0.94 to 9.7 million T cells that approximately 500,000 cDNA molecules came. TCRdb re-derived calls from the PCR reads in MiXCR, one entry per CDR3 protein. In the table there are approximately 250,000 distinct CDR3 sequences, 36% of which are singletons. The gene calls are TRBV24-1 and TRBJ2-5; 9 bases agree with TRBD1. The sequencing sample was made of blood. The TCR originated in a girl between 5 and 17 years old with multiple sclerosis. CDR3 loop: CATSDVTGGQETQYF. For the CDR3, the DNA is TGTGCCACCAGTGATGTGACAGGGGGCCAAGAGACCCAGTACTTC.